The TCR beta chain under discussion was sequenced for a study of T cells in Graves' hyperthyroidism and ophthalmopathy (dated by TCRdb to about 2019). About the study as a whole: Peripheral blood samples were taken at the time of initial diagnosis, prior to any treatment. To identify distinguishing TCR V-J signatures, a discovery cohort of 100 or so patients was used, comprising some 45 with Graves' ophthalmopathy and some 57 with stable Graves' hyperthyroidism. TCR Vbeta CDR3 sequencing of fewer than 150 peripheral blood samples (43 ophthalmopathy, 75 or so hyperthyroidism and approximately 17 progressor patients) is reported in the paper. Whether ophthalmopathy could be predicted prospectively was tested in an independent validation cohort made up of about 20 hyperthyroidism patients plus 17 patients who later progressed to ophthalmopathy. Thyroid tissue and blood T-cell repertoires from six Graves' hyperthyroidism patients were also compared in the study. Once sampling was done, hyperthyroidism patients were given methimazole at a starting dose of 30 mg daily, whereas ophthalmopathy patients were given high-dose intravenous methylprednisolone. The 95 to 100 discovery patients were randomly split 7:3 into training and test sets.

This clonotype has at least ten counts. Its antigen is currently not known. No base quality information exists; no much larger clone differs at one position. Graves' hyperthyroidism was defined as stable when no progression to ophthalmopathy occurred over 18 months of follow-up. Hyperthyroidism patients were newly diagnosed, with disease duration under 2 months, and aged 18 to 65 years. Patients with uncontrolled infections, other autoimmune diseases, pregnancy or lactation were excluded. Diagnoses were based on clinical symptoms, serum thyroxine and TRAb, thyroid ultrasound and orbital computed tomography. PBMCs were separated from around 9.1 ml of fresh peripheral blood using Ficoll-Paque density gradient centrifugation. Total RNA was extracted with Trizol reagent, and quality was checked on an Agilent 2100 Bioanalyzer. What the study reported, not specific to this receptor: Blood samples also contained most of the expanded thyroid clonotypes (frequency above 0.001), which suggests that blood repertoires may reflect thyroid immune responses. In cross-validation, a model built on a 13 V-J signature told ophthalmopathy apart from stable hyperthyroidism with 87.88% sensitivity and about 81% specificity, and in testing the same model reached 80%/75%. In validation, the model predicted progression to ophthalmopathy with approximately 71% sensitivity and over 72% specificity, a median of around 6.6 months before onset. No statistical method was used to set the sample size in advance, and investigators knew the group allocation.

The TCR beta CDR3 regions were amplified from RNA transcripts. For the first round of RT-PCR on the TCR CDR3, the HTBI primer set was used together with the Qiagen OneStep RT-PCR kit. Libraries were constructed in a second round of multiplex PCR, after which size selection and purification were performed. The libraries were sequenced on an Illumina HiSeq2000 using paired-end 100 bp reads. The authors' analysis ran thus. SOAPnuke was used to process the raw data, removing reads that contained adapters or uncalled bases, had a mean Phred below 15, or lacked an exact match to the constant primer or identifier. High-quality paired reads were merged with COPE v1.2.5, and unique nucleotide sequences were defined as clonotypes. MiTCR v1.1 was used to align clonotypes to the IMGT TRBV, TRBD and TRBJ reference segments. The analysis included only V-J combinations with a frequency above 0.0001, which together covered around 99% of the repertoires. A TCS score was defined as the ratio between F50 (clonal expansion) and ExV (chaos), using BLOSUM62-based TCRdist between CDR3 peptides within each V-J. Welch's t-statistics and random forest reduced around 550 V-J features to under 15, which were used in a naive Bayes classifier (R e1071). TCRdb passed the public sequencing reads through fastp at Q25 and MiXCR, retaining productive beta sequences. Records with the same CDR3 protein are collapsed into one entry carrying the most frequent genes and DNA. The V and J calls reflect TCRdb's pipeline rather than the authors' work. The sample contains 500,000 to 550,000 distinct CDR3 sequences, more than 20% of them found a single time. The ten biggest clones cover 26% of the sample.

The CDR3 contains 16 residues, cysteine and phenylalanine counted. Only the CDR3 portion is preserved as DNA: 48 bases, with reading frame beginning at the first base. The germline V end is reduced by 9 bases and the J end by 5 bases; junction bases left unmatched: 19. CDR1 is given as MDHEN and CDR2 as SYDVKM, both from the germline V gene. The rearrangement combines TRBV28 with TRBJ2-7, with TRBD1 identical over 7 junction bases. The TCR was taken from a man between 18 and 35 years old with Graves' hyperthyroidism. Sequencing used blood. CDR3 region: CASSPPGQRIDHEQYF. The nucleotide sequence reads as follows: TGTGCCAGTAGCCCCCCGGGACAGCGGATAGACCACGAGCAGTACTTC.